This TCR beta chain is from a study of blood T cell repertoires in COVID-19. The germline gives CDR1 GTSNPN, CDR2 SVGIG (reference sequence). Losses at the gene ends were 2 bases for V and 4 bases for J; bases not matched to a gene: 10. This CDR3 has 15 residues. Produced via immunoSEQ multiplex PCR; TCRdb's table is partial and in-frame only. The profile shows under 60,000 clones, approximately 87% of them singletons. Specimen: peripheral blood. The V and J genes are TRBV30 and TRBJ2-7; 8 bases map to TRBD1. The source of this sequence is a woman in her sixties with COVID-19, enrolled during active disease. CDR3 nucleotides: TGTGCCTGGAGTAGGGCGCGGACAGGGATATACGAGCAGTACTTC. It specifies CAWSRARTGIYEQYF.